The 8 T cell receptor beta chains reported below all come from one sample, sequenced in a study of T-cell reconstitution after alpha-beta-depleted transplantation in children. The TCRbeta library incorporated unique molecular identifiers. TCRdb used MiXCR to reprocess the PCR reads, holding one entry per CDR3 protein. Of around 600,000 distinct CDR3 sequences in the sample, under 25% are singletons; the top ten hold roughly 13%. The sample here was PBMCs, mostly from graft donor cells, taken 360 days after TCRalphabeta/CD19-depleted stem cell transplant. These receptor sequences come from a boy in the first two years of life who had a stem cell transplant for acute myeloid leukemia, so the T cells may come from the graft donor.

This clonotype was seen many times. J is TRBJ2-3 and V is TRBV15; a possible D gene is TRBD1 (5 bases). Trimming took 1 base from V and 6 from J, leaving 11 bases between them. CDR1 and CDR2 (germline): LNHNV, YYDKDF (reference sequence). The CDR3 runs to 14 residues. The CDR3 reads CATSRGSGSDTQYF. The CDR3 coding sequence is TGTGCCACCAGCAGAGGGTCAGGGTCGGATACGCAGTATTTT.

This clonotype was seen many times. The V gene is TRBV25-1, the J gene TRBJ2-5, with D maybe TRBD2 (6 bases). From germline, CDR1 is MGHDK and CDR2 SYGVNS. The CDR3 is made up of 13 amino acids. V shed 1 base and J shed 4 bases, with 7 bases lying between them. The CDR3 reads CASSEWEAETQYF. Here the CDR3 DNA reads TGTGCCAGCAGTGAATGGGAGGCAGAGACCCAGTACTTC. The variable domain in full, with the rest retrieved from reference TRBV25-1 and TRBJ2-5, is EADIYQTPRYLVIGTGKKITLECSQTMGHDKMYWYQQDPGMELHLIHYSYGVNSTEKGDLSSESTVSRIRTEHFPLTLESARPSHTSQYLCASSEWEAETQYFGPGTRLLVL.

This clonotype was recorded many times. The chain combines TRBV6-5 with TRBJ2-3; maybe TRBD1 (6 bases). The CDR3 spans 12 residues. Germline V gene data show CDR1 as MNHEY and CDR2 as SVGAGI. V was clipped by 7 bases and J by 5 bases, with 10 bases between them. The CDR3 loop reads CASIDRQDTQYF. The CDR3 DNA follows: TGTGCCAGCATCGACAGGCAAGATACGCAGTATTTT.

A few counts support this clonotype. CDR3 amino acids: CASSLEWGYEQYV. CDR3 coding DNA: TGCGCCAGCAGCTTGGAATGGGGATACGAGCAGTACGTC. The gene calls are TRBV5-1 and TRBJ2-7; unclear D gene. The V gene lost 0 bases and the J gene lost 4 bases, with 8 bases spanning the gap. CDR3 size: 13 residues. Germline V gene data show CDR1 as SGHRS and CDR2 as YFSETQ.

In this sample, this clonotype turned up a few times. The chain combines TRBV12-3 or TRBV12-4 with TRBJ2-3; the match to TRBD1 covers 7 bases. The CDR3 extends over 15 amino acids. The J segment lost 2 bases and the V segment lost 3 bases, leaving 5 bases of the junction unmatched. The CDR3 sequence is CASSLRGRNTDTQYF. The DNA for the CDR3 is TGTGCCAGCAGTTTGAGGGGGCGAAACACAGATACGCAGTATTTT.

Of note for this clonotype: An end of the junction does not agree with germline; a read error may underlie this. The chain couples TRBV4-2 to TRBJ2-1, with 7 bases identical to TRBD1. Germline V gene data show CDR1 as LGHNA and CDR2 as YNFKEQ. This CDR3 region has 21 residues. CDR3 amino acids: CAISPGLMTGFPKNEYNEQFF. The CDR3 DNA sequence: TGTGCCATCAGCCCGGGCCTCATGACAGGGTTCCCGAAGAATGAGTATAATGAGCAGTTCTTC.

This clonotype was detected a few times. The rearrangement links TRBV7-2 to TRBJ2-7, with 10 bases aligning to TRBD1. V trimming: 5 bases; J trimming: 2 bases; junction bases outside the gene matches: 3. CDR3 length equals 14 residues. Germline CDR1 is SGHTA and CDR2 is FQGNSA. The CDR3 is CASSAGQGAYEQYV. Written as DNA, the CDR3 is TGTGCCAGCAGCGCCGGACAGGGGGCCTACGAGCAGTACGTC.

CDR3 bases: TGTGCCAGCAGGAAGGGTGGGACGGCCTCTTACACTGAAGCTTTCTTT. This codes for CASRKGGTASYTEAFF. The chain carries TRBV27 and TRBJ1-1; possibly TRBD1 for D (5 bases). Trimming removed 6 bases from V and 3 bases from J, with 20 bases in between. From germline, CDR1 is MNHEY and CDR2 SMNVEV (reference sequence). The CDR3 totals 16 residues.